The 10 T cell receptor beta chains listed next were all sequenced from one sample in a study of blood T cell repertoires in COVID-19. Repertoires were generated with immunoSEQ multiplex PCR, while TCRdb's copy carries only in-frame clones and drops some. Of approximately 98,000 clones listed, around 76% are singletons. The sequenced sample consisted of peripheral blood. These receptors were collected from a man older than 75 with acute or convalescent COVID-19.

The chain links TRBV7-2 to TRBJ1-3; D might be TRBD1 (5 bases). The V end was cut by 2 bases, the J end by 6 bases, with 11 bases between. Germline V gene lookup returns CDR1 SGHTA and CDR2 FQGNSA. The CDR3 length is 14 residues. The CDR3 spells CASSLSWGENTIYF. The CDR3 region has the DNA TGTGCCAGCAGCTTAAGCTGGGGCGAAAACACCATATATTTT.

The chain joins TRBV7-2 to TRBJ1-1; D is unresolved. Germline assignment: CDR1 SGHTA and CDR2 FQGNSA. There are 15 residues in the CDR3. V was cut by 2 bases and J by 1 base, with 11 bases left in between. The CDR3 region has the DNA TGTGCCAGCAGCTTATTTGCAGGCTGGAACACTGAAGCTTTCTTT. This sequence encodes CASSLFAGWNTEAFF.

The chain carries TRBV6-6 and TRBJ1-4; D ambiguous. The germline gives CDR1 MNHNY, CDR2 SVGAGI (reference sequence). This CDR3 has 14 residues. V gave up 6 bases and J gave up 4 bases, with 12 bases separating them. CDR3 DNA: TGTGCCAGCAGGCTCCCGGGAAATAATGAAAAACTGTTTTTT. It translates to CASRLPGNNEKLFF.

The chain links TRBV7-9 to TRBJ1-1; 7 nucleotides align to TRBD1. Germline V gene lookup returns CDR1 SEHNR and CDR2 FQNEAQ (reference sequence). Unmatched junction bases numbered 5, after V lost 1 base and J lost 6 bases. The CDR3 consists of 14 residues. The CDR3 sequence is CASSLVQGDSEAFF. The CDR3 region has the DNA TGTGCCAGCAGCTTAGTCCAGGGGGACTCTGAAGCTTTCTTT.

The CDR3 coding sequence is TGTGCCAGCAGTCGGACAGCTGATAATTCACCCCTCCACTTT. Translated: CASSRTADNSPLHF. V usage is TRBV6-5 and J usage is TRBJ1-6; D is perhaps TRBD1 (6 bases). This CDR3 has 14 residues. Trimming took 5 bases from V and 5 from J, leaving 10 bases between them. Germline loops: CDR1 MNHEY, CDR2 SVGAGI.

The chain combines TRBV6-2 or TRBV6-3 with TRBJ2-1; a weak D match, TRBD2 (5 bases). The CDR3 is 18 amino acids. Trimming shortened V by 6 bases and J by 7 bases, and 28 bases separated the two germline ends. CDR1 is MNHEY and CDR2 is SVGEGT in the germline V gene. The DNA of the CDR3 is TGTGCCAGCAGACCTCTTAGAAGGAGGCAATCGTTCGGGAATGAGCAGTTCTTC. It codes for CASRPLRRRQSFGNEQFF.

The rearrangement joins TRBV6-5 to TRBJ2-5; possible D gene TRBD1, 6 bases. Germline V CDR1 and CDR2: MNHEY, SVGAGI. This CDR3 has 16 amino acids. V lost 4 bases, J lost 3 bases, and 18 bases lay in between. CDR3 loop: CASSLQGGSAKETQYF. CDR3 nucleotide sequence: TGTGCCAGCAGTTTACAGGGTGGGTCCGCAAAAGAGACCCAGTACTTC.

This clone showed up just a few times. One end of the junction does not line up with germline, which may come from a read error. V is TRBV7-2 and J is TRBJ2-3; D possibly corresponds to TRBD2 (7 bases). CDR3 size: 14 residues. Germline V lookup: CDR1 SGHTA, CDR2 FQGNSA. The CDR3 protein is CASLRGGSKDTQYF. The CDR3 bases are TGTGCCAGCTTAAGGGGGGGGAGCAAAGATACGCAGTATTTT.

This sequence joins TRBV28 and TRBJ2-2, with TRBD1 identical over 9 bases. CDR1 and CDR2 from the germline V gene are MDHEN and SYDVKM. Trimming cost V 9 bases and J 6 bases; bases outside gene matches: 2. The CDR3 is 12 amino acids. This chain's CDR3 is CASRQGAGELFF. CDR3 nucleotide sequence: TGTGCCAGTCGACAGGGGGCCGGGGAGCTGTTTTTT.

The chain employs TRBV18 and TRBJ1-2, with D maybe TRBD1 (5 bases). Trimming cost V 0 bases and J 6 bases, with 14 bases left between them. The V gene's germline CDR1 is KGHSH and CDR2 LQKENI. This CDR3 comprises 15 residues. CDR3 loop: CASSPPAVGGNGYTF. The DNA for the CDR3 is TGTGCCAGCTCACCACCCGCGGTTGGGGGGAATGGCTACACCTTC.